This TCR beta chain was observed in a study of T cell responses to AZD1222 COVID-19 vaccine. Profiling relied on immunoSEQ multiplex PCR, and the TCRdb table lists in-frame clones only, not all of them. In the table there are 150,000 or so clones, around 89% of which are singletons. The CDR3 covers 10 residues. V gave up 8 bases and J gave up 5 bases, with 4 bases separating them. Per the germline V gene, CDR1 is SGHNT and CDR2 is YENEEA. This receptor was obtained from an adult in good health. The chain combines TRBV11-3 with TRBJ1-5; the D is unclear. The sample here was peripheral blood, taken on day 0 of AZD1222 vaccination. CDR3 protein: CASSDQPQHF. The CDR3 DNA reads TGTGCCAGCTCCGATCAGCCCCAGCATTTT.